Listed here are 4 T cell receptor beta chains from one sample, sequenced in a study of cytomegalovirus exposure and HLA in healthy donors. With 60 Vbeta and 13 Jbeta primers, the PCR was carried out. Sequencing was performed with immunoSEQ multiplex PCR; in TCRdb, only in-frame clones are kept and a portion is missing. This repertoire includes about 53,000 clones. The sample comprised PBMCs. The source is a young man in good health and CMV-seropositive.

V usage is TRBV13 and J usage is TRBJ2-1; 11 bases are shared with TRBD2. The CDR3 loop spans 19 amino acids. J lost 3 bases, V lost 5 bases, and 15 bases had no gene match. Looked up from germline, CDR1 is PRHDT and CDR2 is FYEKMQ (reference sequence). The CDR3 loop reads CASSPGTSGIFGFYNEQFF. CDR3 bases: TGTGCCAGCAGCCCCGGGACTAGCGGCATATTCGGCTTCTACAATGAGCAGTTCTTC.

CDR3 protein: CASSQDTVFSGNTIYF. For the CDR3, the DNA is TGCGCCAGCAGCCAAGATACAGTCTTCTCTGGAAACACCATATATTTT. J is TRBJ1-3 and V is TRBV4-1; D not certain. The CDR3 is made up of 16 amino acids. Deletions cut 0 bases from V and 0 bases from J, with 9 bases between. Germline V gene lookup returns CDR1 MGHRA and CDR2 YSYEKL.

V and J are TRBV7-9 and TRBJ2-1; 9 positions agree with TRBD2. This CDR3 region has 14 residues. The V gene's germline CDR1 is SEHNR and CDR2 FQNEAQ (reference sequence). Trimming cost V 11 bases and J 9 bases; bases outside gene matches: 14. CDR3 bases: TGTGCCGCGAGCTTGTTGACTAGCGGTGGTGAGCAGTTCTTC. Residues: CAASLLTSGGEQFF.

V gene TRBV13 combines with J gene TRBJ2-3, with D perhaps TRBD2 (6 bases). The CDR3 is made up of 13 amino acids. V was pared by 1 base and J by 6 bases, with 8 bases between. Looked up from germline, CDR1 is PRHDT and CDR2 is FYEKMQ (reference sequence). The CDR3 is CASSLAGVDTQYF. In DNA, the CDR3 is TGTGCCAGCAGCTTAGCGGGAGTGGATACGCAGTATTTT. The complete variable domain, with remaining parts taken from reference TRBV13 and TRBJ2-3, reads AAGVIQSPRHLIKEKRETATLKCYPIPRHDTVYWYQQGPGQDPQFLISFYEKMQSDKGSIPDRFSAQQFSDYHSELNMSSLELGDSALYFCASSLAGVDTQYFGPGTRLTVL.